The rows below give T cell receptor beta chains drawn from one sample of a study of blood T cell repertoires in COVID-19. Clones were sequenced by immunoSEQ multiplex PCR, and TCRdb holds only the in-frame ones, with some missing. The sample has some 200,000 clones, roughly nine tenths seen once. Sequencing was done on a sample of peripheral blood. The source is a woman in her sixties or seventies with acute or convalescent COVID-19. The CDR3 runs from the conserved cysteine through the conserved F or W. D genes are given only for firm matches. Size tells how often a clone was seen (once, few, many) or the class of an expanded clone, and some rows leave it out.

j_gene,v_gene,d_gene,abundance,CDR3aa,CDR3nt
TRBJ1-1,TRBV28,-,-,CASSLGRATEAFF,TGTGCCAGCAGTTTGGGCAGGGCCACTGAAGCTTTCTTT
TRBJ2-5,TRBV6-5,-,once,CASSLSGGEKETQYF,TGTGCCAGCAGTTTGAGCGGAGGTGAGAAAGAGACCCAGTACTTC
TRBJ2-1,TRBV7-2,TRBD2,-,CASSLGGGGAHNEQFF,TGTGCCAGCAGCTTAGGCGGCGGGGGGGCCCACAATGAGCAGTTCTTC
TRBJ2-3,TRBV6-1,-,-,CASREVQTGTDTQYF,TGTGCCAGCAGGGAAGTTCAAACGGGCACAGATACGCAGTATTTT
TRBJ1-6,TRBV7-9,TRBD1,few,CASRPRDRVNSPLHF,TGTGCCAGCAGACCCCGGGACAGGGTAAATTCACCCCTCCACTTT
TRBJ1-5,TRBV28,TRBD1,-,CASSTTGTGVLSNQPQHF,TGTGCCAGCAGTACAACCGGGACAGGAGTTTTGAGCAATCAGCCCCAGCATTTT
TRBJ2-3,TRBV9,-,-,CASSPRTDLADTQYF,TGTGCCAGCAGCCCCCGGACAGATCTTGCAGATACGCAGTATTTT
TRBJ2-5,TRBV5-3,TRBD1,-,CARSLPEGTGSEGAQYF,TGTGCCAGAAGCTTGCCCGAGGGGACAGGGTCTGAGGGGGCCCAGTACTTC
TRBJ1-3,TRBV20-1,-,-,CSASGRSLTGNTIYF,TGCAGTGCTAGTGGGAGGTCCCTTACTGGAAACACCATATATTTT
TRBJ2-3,TRBV6-5,TRBD1,-,CASSRQGRELDTQYF,TGTGCCAGCAGTCGACAGGGTAGGGAACTAGATACGCAGTATTTT
TRBJ2-7,TRBV9,-,-,CASSVAWLAYEQYF,TGTGCCAGCAGCGTAGCTTGGCTAGCGTACGAGCAGTACTTC
TRBJ1-5,TRBV19,TRBD1,once,CASSPGTGIGQPQHF,TGTGCCAGTAGTCCCGGGACAGGGATCGGCCAGCCCCAGCATTTT
TRBJ2-7,TRBV18,-,-,CASSSQGDEQYF,TGTGCCAGCTCATCCCAGGGCGACGAGCAGTACTTC
TRBJ1-3,TRBV7-2,-,once,CASSTHRARSGNTIYF,TGTGCCAGCAGCACACACAGGGCGCGCTCTGGAAACACCATATATTTT
TRBJ1-5,TRBV4-1,-,-,CASCPELSNQPQHF,TGCGCCAGCTGCCCGGAGCTTAGCAATCAGCCCCAGCATTTT
TRBJ1-5,TRBV5-4,-,few,CASSLQGGINQPQHF,TGTGCCAGCAGCTTGCAGGGCGGAATCAATCAGCCCCAGCATTTT
TRBJ2-3,TRBV27,-,-,CASSLEGAREDTQYF,TGTGCCAGCAGTTTGGAGGGGGCTAGAGAAGATACGCAGTATTTT
TRBJ1-1,TRBV28,-,once,CASSSNTEAFF,TGTGCCAGCAGTTCTAACACTGAAGCTTTCTTT
TRBJ1-2,TRBV10-2,-,-,CASGANYGYTF,TGCGCCAGCGGAGCTAACTATGGCTACACCTTC
TRBJ1-3,TRBV7-9,TRBD1,-,CASRKTGGPGSGNTIYF,TGTGCCAGCAGGAAGACAGGGGGCCCGGGCTCTGGAAACACCATATATTTT
TRBJ1-5,TRBV3-1/TRBV3-2,-,-,CASSQDPGYQPQHF,TGTGCCAGCAGCCAAGATCCGGGGTACCAGCCCCAGCATTTT
TRBJ1-4,TRBV5-1,TRBD1,-,CASSLQGFTNEKLFF,TGCGCCAGCAGCTTACAGGGGTTCACTAATGAAAAACTGTTTTTT
TRBJ1-4,TRBV5-1,-,-,CASSLAHRENEKLFF,TGCGCCAGCAGCTTGGCCCACAGGGAGAATGAAAAACTGTTTTTT
TRBJ1-1,TRBV6-5,TRBD1,-,CASTRDRTGTEAFF,TGTGCCAGCACCCGGGACAGGACAGGCACTGAAGCTTTCTTT
TRBJ1-5,TRBV7-9,-,-,CASSLGPGGHQPQHF,TGTGCCAGCAGCTTAGGGCCGGGGGGCCATCAGCCCCAGCATTTT
TRBJ2-7,TRBV19,-,-,CASSIVPGYAYEQYF,TGTGCCAGTAGTATAGTTCCGGGGTATGCCTACGAGCAGTACTTC
TRBJ2-5,TRBV7-9,-,-,CASRKAGVQETQYF,TGTGCCAGCAGAAAGGCCGGGGTGCAAGAGACCCAGTACTTC
TRBJ2-1,TRBV21-1,-,-,CASSKVKRTGNEQFF,TGTGCCAGCAGCAAAGTTAAGCGGACCGGCAATGAGCAGTTCTTC
TRBJ2-7,TRBV3-1/TRBV3-2,-,once,CASSQLSGSYEQYF,TGTGCCAGCAGCCAACTCAGCGGATCTTACGAGCAGTACTTC
TRBJ1-3,TRBV10-3,-,-,CAINPTPFSGNTIYF,TGTGCCATCAACCCCACACCCTTCTCTGGAAACACCATATATTTT
TRBJ1-5,TRBV6-1,-,-,CASSEAGHKNQPQHF,TGTGCCAGCAGTGAGGCGGGGCATAAAAATCAGCCCCAGCATTTT
TRBJ2-1,TRBV10-1,-,-,CASSESTLPQDNEQFF,TGCGCCAGCAGTGAGTCCACCTTACCGCAGGACAATGAGCAGTTCTTC
TRBJ1-5,TRBV27,TRBD1,-,CASSPWDRGKNQPQHF,TGTGCCAGCAGCCCGTGGGACAGGGGGAAAAATCAGCCCCAGCATTTT
TRBJ1-5,TRBV5-1,TRBD1,-,CASSLVGGAEQPQHF,TGCGCCAGCAGTCTTGTAGGGGGCGCGGAGCAGCCCCAGCATTTT
TRBJ1-1,TRBV18,TRBD1,-,CASSPGQGRYTEAFF,TGTGCCAGCTCACCGGGACAGGGACGCTACACTGAAGCTTTCTTT
TRBJ2-2,TRBV5-4,-,-,CASSLAGTGELFF,TGTGCCAGCAGCTTGGCAGGCACCGGGGAGCTGTTTTTT
TRBJ2-1,TRBV7-8,-,-,CASSLGAFF,TGTGCCAGCAGCCTCGGTGCGTTCTTC
TRBJ1-1,TRBV19,TRBD1,-,CASSNRDRDTEAFF,TGTGCCAGTAGTAACCGGGACAGGGACACTGAAGCTTTCTTT
TRBJ1-2,TRBV4-1,TRBD1,-,CASTPGQGANYGYTF,TGCGCCAGCACCCCGGGACAGGGAGCTAACTATGGCTACACCTTC
TRBJ1-6,TRBV10-3,TRBD1,few,CAITAGTGSSPLHF,TGTGCCATCACTGCCGGGACAGGGAGTTCACCCCTCCACTTT
TRBJ2-7,TRBV7-2,TRBD1,-,CASSSDRDRHYEQYF,TGTGCCAGCAGCTCAGACCGGGACAGACACTACGAGCAGTACTTC
TRBJ2-7,TRBV6-1,TRBD2,-,CASKLAGSYEQYF,TGTGCCAGCAAGCTAGCGGGATCCTACGAGCAGTACTTC
TRBJ2-3,TRBV14,-,-,CASSHRDSFYTQYF,TGTGCCAGCAGCCACCGGGACTCCTTCTATACGCAGTATTTT
TRBJ1-1,TRBV18,TRBD1,-,CASSPSTGQGRRKNTEAFF,TGTGCCAGCTCACCAAGTACGGGACAGGGGCGTAGGAAGAACACTGAAGCTTTCTTT
TRBJ2-2,TRBV3-1/TRBV3-2,-,few,CASSQRARSNTGELFF,TGTGCCAGCAGCCAACGTGCTAGGTCGAACACCGGGGAGCTGTTTTTT
TRBJ1-5,TRBV6-1,TRBD1,few,CASSPRGQVNQPQHF,TGTGCCAGCAGTCCCCGGGGACAGGTCAATCAGCCCCAGCATTTT
TRBJ2-4,TRBV25-1,-,-,CASSESQNIQYF,TGTGCCAGCAGTGAAAGCCAAAACATTCAGTACTTC
TRBJ2-1,TRBV18,TRBD2,-,CASSPPSGRMNEQFF,TGTGCCAGCTCACCACCAAGCGGGAGGATGAATGAGCAGTTCTTC
TRBJ1-1,TRBV4-2,-,few,CASSQDQPGLNTEAFF,TGTGCCAGCAGCCAAGATCAACCGGGGTTGAACACTGAAGCTTTCTTT
TRBJ2-7,TRBV6-5,-,-,CASSSPVIPYEQYF,TGTGCCAGCAGTTCCCCAGTCATCCCCTACGAGCAGTACTTC